This T cell receptor beta chain originates from a study of blood T cell repertoires in COVID-19. About the study: Samples of COVID-19 (acute and convalescent) were obtained from the United States, Italy and Spain.

Participants were aged 18 to 89 years, lived in 24 US areas, and enrolled virtually. The method was immunoSEQ multiplex PCR; TCRdb's version includes in-frame clones alone and lacks a portion of them. Of about 370,000 clones detected, roughly 92% appear once; the ten largest clones hold about 0.83%. This clonotype originated in a woman in her thirties or forties who had been exposed to COVID-19. The sequenced material came from PBMCs or T cells enriched from blood (not recorded which).

CDR3 in amino acids: CASSPTSGSMYTQYF. CDR3 nucleotides: TGTGCCAGCAGCCCGACTAGCGGGAGTATGTATACGCAGTATTTT. The rearrangement links TRBV9 to TRBJ2-3, with 12 bases lining up with TRBD2. Germline V CDR1 and CDR2: SGDLS, YYNGEE. After removal of 4 bases from V and 7 bases from J, the junction contained 7 bases not matched to a gene. The CDR3 extends over 15 amino acids.